The clone carrying this T cell receptor beta chain was seen more than once but under ten times. Its antigen remains unknown. The CDR3 is made up of 15 amino acids. Trimming took 1 base from V and 2 from J, leaving 11 bases between them. This sample is part of a study of CD8 T cells in ankylosing spondylitis. Study results and caveats: From matched ankylosing spondylitis synovial fluid, disease-linked clones were reportedly recovered at significantly enriched levels. Clones linked to disease, bearing a CD8+ phenotype, were relatively rare in peripheral blood. Ankylosing spondylitis blood appeared to carry a characteristic TCR beta motif of under ten highly homologous variants. Both synovial fluid and blood in reactive arthritis had previously been reported to carry some motif variants.

TCRdb processed the 5' RACE reads anew with MiXCR; each CDR3 protein has one entry. The repertoire holds about 220,000 distinct CDR3 sequences, roughly 24% seen once, with approximately 6.6% in the top ten. The gene calls are TRBV12-3 or TRBV12-4 and TRBJ2-5, with D possibly matching TRBD1 (6 bases). Sequencing was done on a sample of blood, either unsorted or a sorted T cell fraction (not recorded which). The sequence was obtained from a male donor with ankylosing spondylitis or in good health (not recorded which). CDR3 DNA: TGTGCCAGCAGTTTAGTACAGGGCTTACAAGAGACCCAGTACTTC. It is translated as CASSLVQGLQETQYF.